Included here is one T cell receptor beta chain sequence, with context. The data derive from a study of technical replicates of blood from a few donors. V gave up 2 bases and J gave up 6 bases; unmatched junction bases: 8. Germline V CDR1 and CDR2: SGDLS, YYNGEE. The CDR3 extends over 15 amino acids. The data were produced by immunoSEQ multiplex PCR, yet TCRdb's version contains in-frame clones alone and is incomplete. The sample has 65,000 to 90,000 clones; about 92% are singletons. The sample taken for sequencing was T cells isolated from PBMCs. The chain combines TRBV9 with TRBJ1-2, with 9 bases aligning to TRBD1. This TCR derives from a human donor in good health. The CDR3 bases are TGTGCCAGCAGCGTGGGACAGGGCTTTTTCCATGGCTACACCTTC. It specifies CASSVGQGFFHGYTF.